The TCR beta chain under discussion was sequenced for a study of blood T cell repertoires in COVID-19. Study-level background: T cells, B-cell-depleted T cells, or PBMCs provided the cDNA or gDNA that served as material.

Germline loops: CDR1 MDHEN, CDR2 SYDVKM. V gave up 3 bases and J gave up 1 base, with 10 bases separating them. This CDR3 has 15 amino acids. The assay was immunoSEQ multiplex PCR, and TCRdb's table has in-frame clones only and misses some. The sample includes roughly 200,000 clones, roughly four fifths of them seen just once. The sequence was obtained from a middle-aged man who had recovered from COVID-19. The rearrangement uses TRBV28 and TRBJ1-5; maybe TRBD1 (5 bases). Sequenced material: PBMCs or T cells enriched from blood (not recorded which). CDR3 DNA sequence: TGTGCCAGCAGTTTTTGGGGACTGAGCAATCAGCCCCAGCATTTT. It is translated as CASSFWGLSNQPQHF.